Presented here are 21 T cell receptor beta chains from one specimen sequenced in a study of cytomegalovirus exposure and HLA in healthy donors. The study ran its PCR with 60 Vbeta and 13 Jbeta primers. The protocol was immunoSEQ multiplex PCR, while the TCRdb copy is restricted to in-frame clones and leaves out a portion. The sample consists of 100,000 or so clones, roughly three quarters of them appearing once. Sequencing input: PBMCs. The source is a woman between 50 and 59 years old in good health and CMV-seropositive.

This chain uses TRBV2 with TRBJ2-4; D unclear. Germline-derived CDR1 and CDR2 are SNHLY and FYNNEI. The V end lost 10 bases, the J end lost 0 bases, and 13 bases lay between the germline ends. The CDR3 contains 14 residues. The CDR3 DNA follows: TGTGCCACCACTATCGTCCTAGCCAAAAACATTCAGTACTTC. It translates to CATTIVLAKNIQYF.

J is TRBJ2-2 and V is TRBV27; 7 nucleotides agree with TRBD2. With 6 bases clipped from V and 6 bases from J, the junction kept 4 bases outside the gene matches. The CDR3 extends over 13 amino acids. CDR1 is MNHEY and CDR2 is SMNVEV in the germline V gene (reference sequence). The CDR3 sequence: CASRSGGAGELFF. CDR3 DNA sequence: TGTGCCAGCAGATCGGGGGGAGCCGGGGAGCTGTTTTTT.

The chain couples TRBV7-3 to TRBJ2-2; tentatively, D is TRBD1 (6 bases). Trimming took off 2 bases at V and 1 base at J, with 8 bases between the two ends. This CDR3 is 15 amino acids long. In germline, CDR1 is SGHTA, CDR2 FQGTGA. This CDR3 reads CASSLHRENTGELFF. CDR3 in DNA: TGTGCCAGCAGCTTACACAGGGAGAACACCGGGGAGCTGTTTTTT.

The chain combines TRBV15 with TRBJ2-7; 7 bases line up with TRBD1. Germline values: CDR1 LNHNV, CDR2 YYDKDF (reference sequence). The CDR3 length is 15 residues. V gave up 3 bases and J gave up 6 bases; unmatched junction bases: 11. The CDR3 DNA sequence: TGTGCCACCAGCAGGATATCACAGGGGAAGGGCGAGCAGTACTTC. Its translation is CATSRISQGKGEQYF.

This chain connects TRBV29-1 to TRBJ1-2; maybe TRBD1 (6 bases). CDR1 and CDR2 from the germline V gene are SQVTM and ANQGSEA. The CDR3 extends over 15 amino acids. V lost 1 base, J lost 4 bases, and 16 bases lay in between. The CDR3, as DNA: TGCAGCGTTGAAGGAGGGAGGGGGGCGAGCTATGGCTACACCTTC. Translation gives CSVEGGRGASYGYTF.

The J gene is TRBJ2-7, the V gene TRBV13, with a tentative D call TRBD2 (5 bases). The germline V gene has CDR1 PRHDT and CDR2 FYEKMQ (reference sequence). The CDR3 totals 15 residues. Trimming removed 2 bases at V and 2 bases at J, with 13 bases between. Written as DNA, the CDR3 is TGTGCCAGCAGCTTATATGCGGGCGATACCTACGAGCAGTACTTC. This translates into CASSLYAGDTYEQYF.

This clone is a singleton in its sample. The rearrangement uses TRBV5-4 and TRBJ1-2; a weak D match, TRBD1 (5 bases). Germline CDR1 and CDR2: SGHNT and YYREEE (reference sequence). The CDR3 is made up of 12 amino acids. Trimming left V 4 bases short and J 5 bases short, with 9 bases between. The CDR3 spells CASSAGEYGYTF. CDR3 coding DNA: TGTGCCAGCAGCGCGGGGGAATATGGCTACACCTTC.

This clone was found a few times. J is TRBJ2-3 and V is TRBV5-6, with D possibly matching TRBD2 (5 bases). The CDR3 totals 14 residues. Germline CDR1 is SGHDT and CDR2 is YYEEEE. V was pared by 2 bases and J by 6 bases, with 13 bases between. Here the CDR3 reads CASSLFSSSDTQYF. CDR3 nucleotides: TGTGCCAGCAGCTTATTTTCTAGCTCGGATACGCAGTATTTT.

Only a few counts were recorded for this clone. This chain joins TRBV19 and TRBJ1-5; D is unclear. Trimming stripped 7 bases from V and 6 bases from J, with 22 bases between. The CDR3 length is 16 residues. Germline loops: CDR1 LNHDA, CDR2 SQIVND (reference sequence). The CDR3 reads CASTPGVLSHGQPQHF. DNA for the CDR3: TGTGCCAGTACCCCGGGAGTCCTGTCACATGGTCAGCCCCAGCATTTT.

The chain employs TRBV19 and TRBJ2-5; weak D call: TRBD1 (6 bases). Germline loops: CDR1 LNHDA, CDR2 SQIVND (reference sequence). This CDR3 region has 15 residues. Trimming removed 2 bases at V and 10 bases at J, with 20 bases between. Here the CDR3 reads CASSIPGHPRVGQYF. CDR3 nucleotide sequence: TGTGCCAGTAGTATACCGGGACACCCTCGGGTGGGCCAGTACTTC.

The chain links TRBV7-4 to TRBJ2-7, with 7 bases fitting TRBD2. CDR3 length equals 16 residues. CDR1 and CDR2 from the germline V gene are SGHVT and SQSDAQ. Unmatched junction bases numbered 12, after V lost 5 bases and J lost 2 bases. The CDR3 sequence is CASSPREAGPPYEQYF. The CDR3 DNA sequence: TGTGCCAGCAGCCCCCGGGAAGCGGGGCCCCCCTACGAGCAGTACTTC.

This chain joins TRBV6-6 and TRBJ1-3, with D tentatively TRBD1 (6 bases). CDR3 length: 16 residues. The ends were cut back, 0 bases at V and 4 bases at J, with 13 bases in the middle. CDR1 is MNHNY and CDR2 is SVGAGI in the germline V gene (reference sequence). CDR3 region: CASSYSGFTGGNTIYF. In DNA, the CDR3 is TGTGCCAGCAGTTACTCAGGCTTTACAGGGGGAAACACCATATATTTT.

This chain uses TRBV6-5 with TRBJ1-1, with no clear D. Trimming removed 5 bases at V and 5 bases at J, with 15 bases between. Germline CDR1 reads MNHEY; CDR2 reads SVGAGI. This CDR3 comprises 14 residues. This chain's CDR3 is CASSNGPGRTEAFF. CDR3 nucleotide sequence: TGTGCCAGCAGTAACGGGCCCGGGAGAACTGAAGCTTTCTTT.

The chain joins TRBV25-1 to TRBJ2-6; 8 positions agree with TRBD1. The CDR3 extends over 17 amino acids. Germline CDR1 and CDR2: MGHDK and SYGVNS. V lost 3 bases, J lost 0 bases, and 4 bases stayed unmatched. The CDR3 bases are TGTGCCAGCAGTGACAGGGGGCCCCCCTCTGGGGCCAACGTCCTGACTTTC. Its protein is CASSDRGPPSGANVLTF.

The gene calls are TRBV6-1 and TRBJ1-6; 9 bases map to TRBD1. The ends lost 7 bases at V and 6 bases at J; junction bases unmatched: 4. The V gene's germline CDR1 is MNHNS and CDR2 SASEGT. This CDR3 comprises 14 residues. In DNA, the CDR3 is TGTGCCAGCACCCCGGGACAGGGTAATTCACCCCTCCACTTT. Translation gives CASTPGQGNSPLHF.

The V call is TRBV5-6, the J call TRBJ2-7, with a possible D match to TRBD2 (6 bases). Per the germline V gene, CDR1 is SGHDT and CDR2 is YYEEEE. The CDR3 has 17 residues. V gave up 2 bases and J gave up 2 bases, with 20 bases separating them. The CDR3 spells CASSFLGGEYRTYEQYF. CDR3 DNA sequence: TGTGCCAGCAGCTTTTTGGGGGGAGAGTACCGAACCTACGAGCAGTACTTC.

This clone showed up just once. V and J are TRBV11-2 and TRBJ2-3; possibly TRBD1 for D (5 bases). The germline V gene has CDR1 SGHAT and CDR2 FQNNGV. This CDR3 contains 15 residues. V was clipped by 3 bases and J by 0 bases, with 10 bases between them. The CDR3 reads CASSLSQGSTDTQYF. In nucleotides, the CDR3 is TGTGCCAGCAGCTTGAGTCAGGGAAGCACAGATACGCAGTATTTT.

The J gene is TRBJ2-7, the V gene TRBV27; D gene uncertain. The ends were cut back, 3 bases at V and 2 bases at J, with 11 bases in the middle. Germline lookup yields CDR1 MNHEY and CDR2 SMNVEV (reference sequence). This CDR3 contains 14 residues. The CDR3 here is CASSLAEMAYEQYF. The CDR3, as DNA: TGTGCCAGCAGTTTGGCGGAGATGGCCTACGAGCAGTACTTC.

This clone was observed a few times. In DNA, the CDR3 is TGTGCCAGCAGCCAAGACGGCGGGAGGGAACAGTACTTC. Amino acid sequence: CASSQDGGREQYF. The chain couples TRBV4-2 to TRBJ2-7; 9 nucleotides match TRBD2. V shed 0 bases and J 10 bases; nucleotides not matched to a gene: 4. The CDR3 is 13 residues long. Per germline, CDR1 LGHNA and CDR2 YNFKEQ.

The chain couples TRBV11-2 to TRBJ1-5, with 11 bases matching TRBD1. Germline V gene sequence: CDR1 SGHAT, CDR2 FQNNGV. The V segment lost 5 bases and the J segment 3 bases; nucleotides outside the gene matches: 3. The CDR3 length is 15 residues. The CDR3 bases are TGTGCCAGCAGCGCGGACAGGGGGCTCAATCAGCCCCAGCATTTT. It yields the protein CASSADRGLNQPQHF.

This clone has only one observation. The chain has TRBV28 and TRBJ2-1, with D possibly matching TRBD1 (6 bases). CDR1 and CDR2 (germline): MDHEN, SYDVKM. This CDR3 has 13 residues. Deletions cut 3 bases from V and 8 bases from J, with 11 bases between. CDR3 coding DNA: TGTGCCAGCAGTTTGGTGACAGGCGATGAGCAGTTCTTC. Translated: CASSLVTGDEQFF.